The next 14 T cell receptor beta chains were all read from a single sample in a study of CDR3 diversity in severe acne. In TCRdb, the PCR reads were re-called with MiXCR into one record per CDR3 protein. This table has approximately 97,000 distinct CDR3 sequences, roughly 51% appearing once. Input material: blood. These receptors all stem from a male donor with acne.

The chain uses TRBV7-8 and TRBJ2-7, with D hard to call. V was trimmed by 5 bases and J by 2 bases, leaving 10 bases between them. In germline, CDR1 is SGHVS, CDR2 FQNEAQ. The CDR3 runs to 13 residues. CDR3 protein: CASSANRAYEQYF. CDR3 bases: TGTGCCAGCAGCGCCAATCGGGCCTACGAGCAGTACTTC.

The genes are TRBV20-1 and TRBJ1-2; 11 bases agree with TRBD1. Trimming removed 6 bases from V and 7 bases from J; junction bases left unmatched: 4. The germline V gene has CDR1 DFQATT and CDR2 SNEGSKA (reference sequence). The CDR3 length is 12 residues. The CDR3, as DNA: TGCAGTGCATGGACAGGGGGCGGTGGCTACACCTTC. Protein product: CSAWTGGGGYTF.

Notes on this clonotype: A much larger clonotype is one base distant, so this may be a read error. The rearrangement uses TRBV12-3 or TRBV12-4 and TRBJ2-7; D gene uncertain. CDR3 length equals 13 residues. Between the trimmed V and J ends, which lost 3 bases and 2 bases, there was a span of 8 bases. The DNA for the CDR3 is TGTGCCAGCAGTTTGGAAGCTCCCTACGAGCAGTACTTC. Translation gives CASSLEAPYEQYF.

Comments on this clonotype: It may be a read error: a sequence one base away is much more abundant. V usage is TRBV20-1 and J usage is TRBJ1-1; D not resolved. The V end was cut by 5 bases, the J end by 0 bases, with 19 bases between. The V gene's germline CDR1 is DFQATT and CDR2 SNEGSKA (reference sequence). CDR3 size: 16 residues. CDR3 sequence (DNA): TGCAGTGCTGTCACAATTCCCGAAGAGGTGAACACTGAAGCTTTCTTT. The encoded protein is CSAVTIPEEVNTEAFF.

This clonotype showed up just a few times. The CDR3 DNA reads as TGTGCCAGCAGTGAAGCGTTGGCAGGGCACATTCAGTACTTC. Encoded protein: CASSEALAGHIQYF. The chain recombines TRBV2 with TRBJ2-4; D is possibly TRBD1 (5 bases). V lost 0 bases and J lost 8, with 11 bases in between. CDR3 length equals 14 residues. Per germline, CDR1 SNHLY and CDR2 FYNNEI.

The V and J genes are TRBV4-1 and TRBJ2-6; 8 bases map to TRBD1. V was pared by 4 bases and J by 3 bases, with 2 bases of the junction left unmatched. The CDR3 contains 15 residues. CDR1 MGHRA and CDR2 YSYEKL come from the germline V gene. The CDR3 DNA reads as TGCGCCAGCAGCCGGACAGGGATTGGGGCCAACGTCCTGACTTTC. Translated, it gives CASSRTGIGANVLTF.

This rearrangement joins TRBV20-1 to TRBJ2-3; 13 nucleotides line up with TRBD2. J lost 4 bases, V lost 3 bases, and 7 bases had no gene match. CDR1 and CDR2 (germline): DFQATT, SNEGSKA (reference sequence). The CDR3 runs 16 residues. The CDR3 DNA is TGCAGTGCTAGGATACTAGCGGGAGGGCCCCCAGATACGCAGTATTTT. Translating it yields CSARILAGGPPDTQYF.

The chain links TRBV19 to TRBJ1-5; D is possibly TRBD1 (5 bases). With 3 bases removed from V and 11 bases from J, the gap between germline ends came to 17 bases. The CDR3 length is 14 residues. Germline loops: CDR1 LNHDA, CDR2 SQIVND (reference sequence). CDR3 bases: TGTGCCAGTAGTATTCAAGGGGCCGTTTTCTCCCAGCATTTT. It encodes CASSIQGAVFSQHF.

This clonotype was seen more than once but under ten times. The germline gene is not matched at one end of the junction; a read error may be the cause. V is TRBV29-1 and J is TRBJ2-1; the match to TRBD2 covers 10 bases. This CDR3 has 15 amino acids. CDR1 SQVTM and CDR2 ANQGSEA come from the germline V gene. The DNA for the CDR3 is TGCAGCGTCGGACTAGCGGCAAGCTCCTACAACGAGCAGTTCTTC. As protein: CSVGLAASSYNEQFF.

The V call is TRBV28, the J call TRBJ1-2; D gene ambiguous. The germline gives CDR1 MDHEN, CDR2 SYDVKM. The V and J ends lost 3 bases and 5 bases respectively, with 10 bases between them. This CDR3 spans 13 amino acids. The CDR3 nucleotides read TGTGCCAGCAGTTTCCCCTGGGGATATGGCTACACCTTC. Protein: CASSFPWGYGYTF.

This clonotype appeared a single time. The junction differs from germline at one of its ends, possibly a read error. The gene calls are TRBV4-1 and TRBJ2-7; D is tentatively TRBD1 or TRBD2 (5 bases each). This CDR3 has 14 residues. CDR1 is MGHRA and CDR2 is YSYEKL in the germline V gene. CDR3 residues: CVSSYRDVTYEQYF. CDR3 nucleotide sequence: TGCGTCAGCAGCTACCGGGACGTGACCTACGAGCAGTACTTC.

In this sample, this clonotype turned up many times. The V and J genes are TRBV11-2 and TRBJ2-3, with D possibly being TRBD2 (7 bases). Trimming took 5 bases from V and 5 from J, leaving 20 bases between them. The CDR3 contains 16 residues. CDR1 is SGHAT and CDR2 is FQNNGV in the germline V gene. This chain's CDR3 is CASSVAGGGALDTQYF. Here the CDR3 DNA reads TGTGCCAGCAGCGTAGCAGGAGGGGGGGCCTTAGATACGCAGTATTTT.

This clonotype appeared a single time. The junction shows a germline mismatch at one end, possibly a read error. CDR3 region: CACSLGWTEAFF. In nucleotides, the CDR3 is TGCGCCTGCAGCTTGGGATGGACTGAAGCTTTCTTC. This chain links TRBV5-1 with TRBJ1-1; D is ambiguous. Per germline, CDR1 SGHRS and CDR2 YFSETQ. This CDR3 region has 12 residues.

Comments on this clonotype: A much more abundant neighbour one base away suggests this may be a read error. This chain joins TRBV6-1 and TRBJ2-1; D ambiguous. With 6 bases removed from V and 5 bases from J, the gap between germline ends came to 11 bases. CDR1 is MNHNS, CDR2 SASEGT, per germline. The CDR3 is made up of 13 amino acids. The CDR3 reads CASRRNPHNEQFF. The CDR3 DNA follows: TGTGCCAGCAGACGTAATCCCCACAATGAGCAGTTCTTC.